The T cell receptor beta chain under discussion was sequenced for a study of T cells in Graves' hyperthyroidism and ophthalmopathy (dated by TCRdb to about 2019). Looking at the study overall: Peripheral blood samples were taken at the time of initial diagnosis, prior to any treatment. To identify TCR V-J signatures that set the groups apart, the researchers used a discovery cohort of 100 or so patients, made up of roughly 45 with Graves' ophthalmopathy and 55 to 65 with stable Graves' hyperthyroidism. An independent validation cohort of 18 to 20 hyperthyroidism patients and roughly 16 patients who later progressed to ophthalmopathy tested prospective prediction of ophthalmopathy. For training and testing, the 80 to 100 patients in the discovery cohort were randomly divided in a 7:3 ratio. In addition, the study compared T-cell repertoires in thyroid tissue and in blood from five to seven Graves' hyperthyroidism patients. After blood sampling, hyperthyroidism patients were treated with methimazole at a starting dose of 30 mg daily, and ophthalmopathy patients were treated with high-dose intravenous methylprednisolone. The paper describes TCR Vbeta CDR3 sequencing of 135 peripheral blood samples, made up of about 41 ophthalmopathy patients, 70 to 75 hyperthyroidism patients and about 17 progressor patients.

Amplification of TCR beta CDR3 regions was carried out from RNA transcripts. For the first round of RT-PCR on the TCR CDR3, the HTBI primer set was used together with the Qiagen OneStep RT-PCR kit. A second multiplex PCR round built the libraries, followed by size selection and purification. Libraries were sequenced paired-end with 100 bp reads on an Illumina HiSeq2000. Regarding the original processing steps: SOAPnuke was used to process the raw data, removing reads that contained adapters or uncalled bases, had a mean Phred below 15, or lacked an exact match to the constant primer or identifier. High-quality paired reads were merged using COPE v1.2.5, and each unique nucleotide sequence was defined as a clonotype. Clonotypes were aligned to IMGT TRBV, TRBD and TRBJ reference segments using MiTCR v1.1. Only V-J combinations with frequency above 0.0001, covering 99% to 99.2% of repertoires, were analysed. The TCS score was defined as the ratio of F50 (clonal expansion) to E x V (chaos), calculated using BLOSUM62-based TCRdist between CDR3 peptides within each V-J. Welch's t-statistics and random forest reduced approximately 520 V-J features to 13, which were used in a naive Bayes classifier (R e1071). TCRdb handled the public reads itself, with Q25 trimming in fastp and clone calling in MiXCR, and kept productive beta chains. Each CDR3 protein gets just one entry, which takes the most common genes and DNA from the rows behind it. These V and J calls rely on TCRdb rather than the paper's analysis. The sample yields 490,000 or so distinct CDR3 sequences; about 20% were counted once. Approximately 54% of the sample is in the top ten clones.

This clonotype was picked up many times. Its antigen is unknown. No much larger clone exists at a distance of one base, and base qualities are not known. Moderately to severely active disease, a Clinical Activity Score of at least 3, a NOSPECS grade of at least 4, and a duration under 3 months were present in ophthalmopathy patients. Any patient with an uncontrolled infection, another autoimmune disease, pregnancy or lactation was excluded. Clinical symptoms, serum thyroxine and TRAb, thyroid ultrasound, and orbital computed tomography formed the basis for the diagnoses. PBMCs were isolated from approximately 10 ml of fresh peripheral blood by Ficoll-Paque density gradient centrifugation. Trizol reagent was used to extract total RNA, and RNA quality was then checked on an Agilent 2100 Bioanalyzer. The CDR3 covers 14 residues, taking in both the cysteine and the phenylalanine. Of the read, only the CDR3 DNA is kept; its 42 bases are in frame from base 1. Trimming removed 4 bases from V and 1 base from J; the gene matches leave 1 base unexplained. Taken from the germline V gene, the CDR1 and CDR2 loops are MNHNS and SASEGT.

Summary of the overall study and its limitations: No statistical method was used to set the sample size in advance, and investigators knew the group allocation. Blood samples also contained most of the expanded thyroid clonotypes (frequency above 0.001), which suggests that blood repertoires may reflect thyroid immune responses. In validation, progression to ophthalmopathy was predicted by the model with more than 65% sensitivity and 72% to 85% specificity, a median of about 6.4 months before onset. In cross-validation, a model built on a 13 V-J signature told ophthalmopathy apart from stable hyperthyroidism with less than 90% sensitivity and around 83% specificity, and in testing the same model reached 80%/75%.

The sequenced sample consisted of blood. The chain is made from TRBV6-1 and TRBJ1-1, and TRBD1 aligns with 9 junction nucleotides. The receptor was isolated from a woman in her 70s with Graves' ophthalmopathy. In nucleotide form, the sequence is TGTGCCAGCAGTGGACAGGGGGGGAACACTGAAGCTTTCTTT. Translation gives CASSGQGGNTEAFF.